This T cell receptor (beta chain) came from a study of T cells in women clearing cervical HPV infection. Study summary: Cases: HPV16-related CIN3 or worse on histology, a couple of invasive cancers. Study-level points and caveats: Combining TCR richness with V gene abundances gave roughly 0.88 AUC. CIN3+ cases had significantly higher TCR repertoire richness than controls, but evenness did not differ.

The assay was immunoSEQ multiplex PCR, and TCRdb's table has in-frame clones only and misses some. This repertoire includes tens of thousands of clones. Prevalent HPV16 infections were excluded; only incident single HPV16 infections included. Points on this clone: As yet, its antigen is unknown. The CDR3 end is not reached by the read, which stops 3 residues before it; the germline J gene fills it in.

The CDR3 is 14 amino acids. CDR1 is SGHRS and CDR2 is YFSETQ in the germline V gene. The specimen was blood buffy coat. The chain uses TRBV5-1 and TRBJ2-5, with 7 bases that match TRBD1. The sequence derives from a woman aged 18 to 75 with a cervical HPV16 infection that either progressed to CIN3+ or cleared (not recorded which). The chain's CDR3 is CASSSTGLGDTQYF. CDR3 DNA, as far as it was read: TGCGCCAGCAGCTCGACAGGGTTGGGAGATACC.